This paragraph covers one TCR beta chain sequence. This record comes from a study of OX40 agonist ivuxolimab in advanced cancers. Study-wide background: Patient treatment consisted of intravenous ivuxolimab administration every 2 weeks at 0.01 to 10 mg/kg. Eligibility rules accepted prior anti-PD-1, anti-PD-L1 or anti-CTLA-4 therapy, and 30% to 40% had some. Dose-escalation patients were diagnosed with hepatocellular carcinoma, melanoma, renal cell cancer or head and neck cancer.

This CDR3 is 11 amino acids long. V lost 3 bases to trimming and J lost 4 bases, with 3 bases between them. Germline CDR1 is LNHDA and CDR2 is SQIVND (reference sequence). TCRdb's copy holds only in-frame clones and misses some; the assay was immunoSEQ multiplex PCR. The profile shows under 80,000 clones, less than 90% of them singletons. The sequence was obtained from an adult with an advanced solid tumor such as melanoma, head and neck, liver or kidney cancer. The sequences come from CD4+ or CD8+ T cells sorted from blood, collected in a trial of the OX40 agonist ivuxolimab. The chain combines TRBV19 with TRBJ1-2; D call uncertain. The CDR3 DNA reads as TGTGCCAGTAGTATGGGCTATGGCTACACCTTC. Amino acids: CASSMGYGYTF. Based on the CDR3 plus reference TRBV19 and TRBJ1-2, the full variable domain is DGGITQSPKYLFRKEGQNVTLSCEQNLNHDAMYWYRQDPGQGLRLIYYSQIVNDFQKGDIAEGYSVSREKKESFPLTVTSAQKNPTAFYLCASSMGYGYTFGSGTRLTVV.